This T cell receptor beta chain was sequenced during a study of CD4 T cells in relation to SARS-CoV-2 and coronaviruses. Per germline, CDR1 LNHDA and CDR2 SQIVND (reference sequence). V was trimmed by 5 bases and J by 5 bases, leaving 10 bases between them. There are 13 residues in the CDR3. To note about this clone: The antigen is not known.

Before the COVID-19 pandemic, during about 2011-2019, CD4+ T cells were taken from unexposed donors. After around nine days of culture, CD4+ T cells were isolated. Study-level findings and limits: Crossreactive clones expanded significantly less to SARS-CoV-2 than monoreactive clones.

Repertoires were generated with immunoSEQ multiplex PCR, while TCRdb's copy carries only in-frame clones and drops some. The repertoire holds about 19,000 clones, around four fifths seen once, with 20% to 25% in the top ten. This chain links TRBV19 with TRBJ1-5; no clear D. This receptor was taken from a human donor in good health. Sequencing was performed on CD4+ T cells from PBMCs, cultured in vitro. This CDR3 is CASSFGIDQPQHF. CDR3 sequence (DNA): TGTGCCAGTAGTTTTGGTATCGATCAGCCCCAGCATTTT. The variable domain in full, with the rest retrieved from reference TRBV19 and TRBJ1-5, is DGGITQSPKYLFRKEGQNVTLSCEQNLNHDAMYWYRQDPGQGLRLIYYSQIVNDFQKGDIAEGYSVSREKKESFPLTVTSAQKNPTAFYLCASSFGIDQPQHFGDGTRLSIL.